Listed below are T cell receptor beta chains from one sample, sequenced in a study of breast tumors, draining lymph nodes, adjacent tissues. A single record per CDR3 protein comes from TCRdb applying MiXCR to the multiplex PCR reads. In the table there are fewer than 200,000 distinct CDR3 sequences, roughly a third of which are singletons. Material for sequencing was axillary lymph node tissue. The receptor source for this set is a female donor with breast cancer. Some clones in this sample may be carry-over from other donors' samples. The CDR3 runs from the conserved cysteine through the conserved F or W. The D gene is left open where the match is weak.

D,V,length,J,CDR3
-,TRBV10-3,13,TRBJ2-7,CAITGSFSYEQYF
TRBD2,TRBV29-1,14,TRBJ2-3,CSVDLSGGGNEQYF
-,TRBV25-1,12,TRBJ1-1,CASSEFSAEAFF
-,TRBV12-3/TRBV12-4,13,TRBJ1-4,CASSLSQGEKLFF
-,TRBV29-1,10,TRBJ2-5,CSVPSETQYF
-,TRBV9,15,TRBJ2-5,CASSAGGPSVETQYF
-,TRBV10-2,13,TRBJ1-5,CASTRDSNQPQHF
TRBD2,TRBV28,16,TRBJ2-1,CASSAHPGLAVLEQFF
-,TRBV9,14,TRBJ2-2,CASSVAGGTGELFF
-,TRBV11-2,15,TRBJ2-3,CASSLLSPSTDTQYF
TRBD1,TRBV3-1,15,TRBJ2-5,CASNQDWDRGETQYF
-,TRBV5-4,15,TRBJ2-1,CASRGAGAHDNEQFF
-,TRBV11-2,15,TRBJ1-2,CASSLGQGWETGYTF
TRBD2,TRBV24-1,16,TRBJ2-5,CATSARDPGRTETQYF
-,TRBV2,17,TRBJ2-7,CASRLPSGTWSSYEQYF
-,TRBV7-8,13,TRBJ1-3,CASSLGSANTIYF
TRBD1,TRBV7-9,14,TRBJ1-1,CASSIWTGNTEAFF
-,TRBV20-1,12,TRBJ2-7,CSASQQTYEQYF
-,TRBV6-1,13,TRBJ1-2,CASSHRQSLGYTF